This T cell receptor beta chain was recovered during a study of T cells in Graves' hyperthyroidism and ophthalmopathy (dated by TCRdb to about 2019). With respect to the entire study: Peripheral blood samples were taken at the time of initial diagnosis, prior to any treatment. Following sampling, methimazole starting at 30 mg daily was given to hyperthyroidism patients, and high-dose intravenous methylprednisolone was given to ophthalmopathy patients. The 75 to 100 discovery patients were randomly split 7:3 into training and test sets. In addition, the study compared T-cell repertoires in thyroid tissue and in blood from 6 or 7 Graves' hyperthyroidism patients. To identify TCR V-J signatures that set the groups apart, the researchers used a discovery cohort of more than 95 patients, made up of 40 to 45 with Graves' ophthalmopathy and 57 with stable Graves' hyperthyroidism. The paper describes TCR Vbeta CDR3 sequencing of 140 or so peripheral blood samples, made up of 43 ophthalmopathy patients, 70 to 80 hyperthyroidism patients and roughly 17 progressor patients. Prospective prediction of ophthalmopathy was tested in an independent validation cohort consisting of some 19 hyperthyroidism patients and around 16 patients who later progressed to ophthalmopathy. Study-level results and caveats: Most expanded thyroid clonotypes (frequency above 0.001) were also detected in blood, a finding suggesting that blood repertoires may reflect thyroid immune responses. Ophthalmopathy was separated from stable hyperthyroidism by a 13 V-J signature model, with over 85% sensitivity and approximately 81% specificity obtained in cross-validation and 80%/75% obtained in testing. In validation, progression to ophthalmopathy was predicted by the model with approximately 67% sensitivity and around 75% specificity, a median of about 6.4 months before onset. No statistical method was used to set the sample size in advance, and investigators knew the group allocation.

In regard to this clonotype: It lacks a known antigen. Per-base quality was not reported, and no clone a single base away is much larger than it.

TCR beta CDR3 regions were amplified from RNA transcripts. The first round of RT-PCR for the TCR CDR3 was performed with the HTBI primer set and the Qiagen OneStep RT-PCR kit. Libraries were constructed in a second round of multiplex PCR, after which size selection and purification were carried out. Libraries were sequenced paired-end with 100 bp reads on an Illumina HiSeq2000. As for how the authors treated the data: Raw data were processed with SOAPnuke, discarding reads with adapters, uncalled bases, mean Phred below 15, or no exact constant-primer or identifier match. COPE v1.2.5 was used to merge high-quality paired reads, and clonotypes were defined as unique nucleotide sequences. MiTCR v1.1 was used to align the clonotypes against IMGT TRBV, TRBD and TRBJ reference segments. The analysis was restricted to V-J combinations with a frequency above 0.0001, which together covered just over 99% of the repertoires. The TCS score was defined as F50 (clonal expansion) divided by E x V (chaos), with BLOSUM62-based TCRdist calculated between CDR3 peptides within each V-J. Welch's t-statistics and random forest reduced roughly 540 V-J features to roughly 13, which were used in a naive Bayes classifier (R e1071). The Morisita-Horn index was used to measure how similar the thyroid and blood repertoires were. TCRdb reran the public reads through fastp at Q25 and MiXCR, keeping productive beta chains. Every entry covers one CDR3 protein and lists the most common genes and DNA from its rows. V and J calls and clone size were set by TCRdb, not the authors. Across this sample there are about 37,000 distinct CDR3 sequences, with around half seen only once. Jointly, the top ten make up roughly 17% of the sample.

In the ophthalmopathy patients, disease was moderately to severely active, with a Clinical Activity Score of 3 or more, a NOSPECS grade of 4 or more, and a duration of less than 3 months. Exclusion was applied to patients with uncontrolled infections, other autoimmune diseases, pregnancy or lactation. Clinical symptoms, serum thyroxine and TRAb, thyroid ultrasound, and orbital computed tomography formed the basis for the diagnoses. PBMCs were isolated from 10 ml of fresh peripheral blood by Ficoll-Paque density gradient centrifugation. Total RNA was extracted with Trizol reagent, and quality was checked on an Agilent 2100 Bioanalyzer. V is trimmed back by 4 bases and J by 10 bases, and the junction contains 6 bases that no gene match accounts for. CDR1 and CDR2 (DFQATT, SNEGSKA) derive from the germline V gene (reference sequence). The CDR3 has 13 amino acids, counting the end cysteine and phenylalanine. Solely the CDR3 DNA is kept, with 39 bases framed from the first base.

The sequencing sample was made of blood. This receptor was taken from a man aged 40-50 years with Graves' ophthalmopathy. The receptor chain draws on TRBV20-1 and TRBJ1-6, with 8 central nucleotides matching TRBD1. The CDR3 loop reads CSAKDRVGSPLHF. The DNA is as follows: TGCAGTGCTAAGGACAGGGTAGGGTCACCCCTCCACTTT.